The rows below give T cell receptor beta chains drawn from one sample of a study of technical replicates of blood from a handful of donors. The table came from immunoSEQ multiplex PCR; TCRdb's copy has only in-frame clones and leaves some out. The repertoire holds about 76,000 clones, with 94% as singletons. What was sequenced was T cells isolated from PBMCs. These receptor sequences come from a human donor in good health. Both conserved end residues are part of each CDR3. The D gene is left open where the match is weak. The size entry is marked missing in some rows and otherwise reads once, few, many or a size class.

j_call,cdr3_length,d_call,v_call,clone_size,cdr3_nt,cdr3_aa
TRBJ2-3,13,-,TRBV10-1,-,TGCGCCAGCAGTCTTAGTAATCCAGATACGCAGTATTTT,CASSLSNPDTQYF
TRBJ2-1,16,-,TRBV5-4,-,TGTGCCAGCAGCACTATCGGGATGACAACAAACAATGAGCAGTTCTTC,CASSTIGMTTNNEQFF
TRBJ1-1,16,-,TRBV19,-,TGTGCCAGTAGTAAGGCGTCAGGGCGGGAAAGCACTGAAGCTTTCTTT,CASSKASGRESTEAFF
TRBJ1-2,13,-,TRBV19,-,TGTGCCAGTAGTTTTGGGCCGGTCTATGGCTACACCTTC,CASSFGPVYGYTF
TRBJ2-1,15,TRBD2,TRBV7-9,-,TGTGCCAGCAGCCTTAGCGGGAGTTCCTACAATGAGCAGTTCTTC,CASSLSGSSYNEQFF
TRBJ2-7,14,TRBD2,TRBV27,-,TGTGCCAGCAGTTTATTAGCGGGAGCACTCGAGCAGTACTTC,CASSLLAGALEQYF
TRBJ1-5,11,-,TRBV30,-,TGTGCCTGGACAAGAGGGGGGCCCCAGCATTTT,CAWTRGGPQHF
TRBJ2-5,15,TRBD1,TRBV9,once,TGTGCCAGCAGCCCTGGGGGGACAGGGGGAGAGACCCAGTACTTC,CASSPGGTGGETQYF
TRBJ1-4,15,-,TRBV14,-,TGTGCCAGCAGCCCACTAGGAGGGGCTAATGAAAAACTGTTTTTT,CASSPLGGANEKLFF
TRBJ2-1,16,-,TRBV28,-,TGTGCCAGCAGCCGGACGAAGACAGGACTGAGGAATGAGCAGTTCTTC,CASSRTKTGLRNEQFF
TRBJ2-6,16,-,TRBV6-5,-,TGTGCCAGCAGTTACGAAGGCGGCTCTGGGGCCAACGTCCTGACTTTC,CASSYEGGSGANVLTF
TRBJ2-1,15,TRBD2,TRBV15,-,TGTGCCACCAGCAGTTTTGCTAGCGGGATTGGTGAGCAGTTCTTC,CATSSFASGIGEQFF
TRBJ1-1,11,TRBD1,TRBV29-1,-,TGCAGCGTTGAGCGGGACAGGGAAGCTTTCTTT,CSVERDREAFF
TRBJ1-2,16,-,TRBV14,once,TGTGCCAGCAGCCCCCGCAGGGAAGGGGCTAACTATGGCTACACCTTC,CASSPRREGANYGYTF
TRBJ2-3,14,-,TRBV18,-,TGTGCCAGCTCACCGACAGCTAGCACAGATACGCAGTATTTT,CASSPTASTDTQYF
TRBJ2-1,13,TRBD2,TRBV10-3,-,TGTGCCATCACGGGGCTAGCGGGCAATGAGCAGTTCTTC,CAITGLAGNEQFF
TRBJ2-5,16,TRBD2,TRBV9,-,TGTGCCAGCAGCGTAGGGACTAGCGGGAGGCAAGAGACCCAGTACTTC,CASSVGTSGRQETQYF
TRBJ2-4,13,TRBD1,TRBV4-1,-,TGCGCCAGCAGCCAAGTAACAGGGGACATTCAGTACTTC,CASSQVTGDIQYF
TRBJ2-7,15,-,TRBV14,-,TGTGCCAGCAGCCAGAGATATAGCGGCGCCTACGAGCAGTACTTC,CASSQRYSGAYEQYF
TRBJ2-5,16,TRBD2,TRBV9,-,TGTGCCAGCAGCCTTACTAGCGGAGCGAACCAAGAGACCCAGTACTTC,CASSLTSGANQETQYF
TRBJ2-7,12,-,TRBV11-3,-,TGTGCCAGCAGCTTAGAGGGCCACGAGCAGTACTTC,CASSLEGHEQYF
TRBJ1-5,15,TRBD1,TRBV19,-,TGTGCCAGTAGTCAGTCGGGACAGTATAATCAGCCCCAGCATTTT,CASSQSGQYNQPQHF
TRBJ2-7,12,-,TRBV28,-,TGTGCCAGCAGTCTAGTATCCTACGAGCAGTACTTC,CASSLVSYEQYF
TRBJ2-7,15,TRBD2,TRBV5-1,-,TGCGCCAGCAGACAGGGACTAGCGGTGGGAGGGGAGCAGTACTTC,CASRQGLAVGGEQYF
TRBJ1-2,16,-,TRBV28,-,TGTGCCAGCCTTGAAGGAAGACACACGTTACTCTATGGCTACACCTTC,CASLEGRHTLLYGYTF
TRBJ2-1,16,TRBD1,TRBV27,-,TGTGCCAGCAGTCCATCGCCGGGACAGAGGTACAATGAGCAGTTCTTC,CASSPSPGQRYNEQFF
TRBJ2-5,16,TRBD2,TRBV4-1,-,TGCGCCAGCAGCCAAGGGCTAGCGGTAATAGGCGAGACCCAGTACTTC,CASSQGLAVIGETQYF
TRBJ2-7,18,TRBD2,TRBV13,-,TGTGCCAGCAGCTCTAGACTAGCGGAGGCAACCAGCTCCTACGAGCAGTACTTC,CASSSRLAEATSSYEQYF
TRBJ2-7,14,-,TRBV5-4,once,TGCGGTTGGACAGACCCTCCGCTTGGCTACGAGCAGTACTTC,CGWTDPPLGYEQYF
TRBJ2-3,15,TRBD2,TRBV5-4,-,TGTGCCAGCAGCTTAGCGGGAGGGCAAGCAGATACGCAGTATTTT,CASSLAGGQADTQYF
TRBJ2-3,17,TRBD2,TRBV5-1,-,TGCGCCAGCAGCTTGGGATACTCAGCGGGAGCTTCAGATACGCAGTATTTT,CASSLGYSAGASDTQYF
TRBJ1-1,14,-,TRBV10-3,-,TGTGCCATCAGTGCCGGCCAGGCTAACACTGAAGCTTTCTTT,CAISAGQANTEAFF
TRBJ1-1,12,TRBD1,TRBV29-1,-,TGCAGCGTGGGACAGGGGGCTTTAGAAGCTTTCTTT,CSVGQGALEAFF
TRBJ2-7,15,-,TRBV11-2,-,TGTGCCAGCAGCCTACCGACAGGGAGGCCCTACGAGCAGTACTTC,CASSLPTGRPYEQYF
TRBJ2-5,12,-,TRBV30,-,TGTGCCTGGAGTGTACGAGGCGAGACCCAGTACTTC,CAWSVRGETQYF
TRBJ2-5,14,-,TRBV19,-,TGTGCCAGTAGTATTCAAGGCGCGGGGGAGACCCAGTACTTC,CASSIQGAGETQYF
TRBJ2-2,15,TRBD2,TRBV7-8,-,TGTGCCAGCCTCCGGGGACTAGGGGTTGCCGGGGAGCTGTTTTTT,CASLRGLGVAGELFF
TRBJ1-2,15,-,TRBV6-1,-,TGTGCCAGCAGCCTGAAGGAGGAGACCGGCTGGGGCTACACCTTC,CASSLKEETGWGYTF
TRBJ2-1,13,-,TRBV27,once,TGTGCCAGCAGTTTGGGCAGATACAATGAGCAGTTCTTC,CASSLGRYNEQFF
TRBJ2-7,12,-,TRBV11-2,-,TGTGCCAGCAGCCAAGACAGTTACGAGCAGTACTTC,CASSQDSYEQYF
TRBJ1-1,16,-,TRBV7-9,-,TGTGCCAGCAGTAGGACGGTTACAGGACCTTACACTGAAGCTTTCTTT,CASSRTVTGPYTEAFF
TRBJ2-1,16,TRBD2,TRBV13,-,TGTGCCAGCAGCCATTCACCGCTAGCGGGATACAATGAGCAGTTCTTC,CASSHSPLAGYNEQFF